The 26 T cell receptor beta chains below come from one sample, sequenced in a study of blood T cells in healthy people across ages. A sample-barcoded 5' primer and a J-beta primer mix were used in a second PCR of about 7 to 11 cycles. TCRdb re-called the 5' RACE reads through MiXCR, storing one row per CDR3 protein. Among over a million distinct CDR3 sequences listed, around 39% were seen once. Sequencing was carried out using blood. The receptor source for this set is a woman younger than 35 in good health.

The chain joins TRBV11-2 to TRBJ2-1; D possibly corresponds to TRBD1 (6 bases). Germline values: CDR1 SGHAT, CDR2 FQNNGV. This CDR3 has 18 amino acids. Trimming removed 8 bases at V and 4 bases at J, with 27 bases between. This CDR3 reads CASYLGDNRVVGYNEQFF. The CDR3 DNA follows: TGTGCCAGCTACCTAGGGGACAATCGGGTAGTTGGGTACAATGAGCAGTTCTTC.

CDR3 residues: CATSDASGEEQYF. As DNA, the CDR3 is TGTGCCACCAGTGATGCAAGCGGGGAAGAGCAGTACTTC. The V gene is TRBV24-1, the J gene TRBJ2-7; 7 bases are shared with TRBD2. J gave up 7 bases and V 3 bases, and 5 bases lay outside the gene matches. The CDR3 runs 13 residues. The germline V gene has CDR1 KGHDR and CDR2 SFDVKD.

This clonotype occurred a few times. The V and J genes are TRBV5-5 and TRBJ2-1; the D is unclear. V lost 4 bases to trimming and J lost 6 bases, with 26 bases between them. In germline, CDR1 is SGHKS, CDR2 YYEKEE (reference sequence). The CDR3 consists of 18 residues. CDR3 coding DNA: TGTGCCAGCAGCATCCCTCTTGGTTTCCCCAACAGTGGCAATGAGCAGTTCTTC. Translated, it gives CASSIPLGFPNSGNEQFF. The whole variable domain, filled in from reference TRBV5-5 and TRBJ2-1, reads DAGVTQSPTHLIKTRGQQVTLRCSPISGHKSVSWYQQVLGQGPQFIFQYYEKEERGRGNFPDRFSARQFPNYSSELNVNALLLGDSALYLCASSIPLGFPNSGNEQFFGPGTRLTVL.

This clonotype was picked up many times. The genes are TRBV20-1 and TRBJ2-7; D call uncertain. The V gene lost 4 bases and the J gene lost 3 bases, with 7 bases spanning the gap. Germline V gene sequence: CDR1 DFQATT, CDR2 SNEGSKA (reference sequence). This CDR3 has 11 residues. CDR3 sequence (DNA): TGCAGTGCTACCCCTGGCTACGAGCAGTACTTC. It translates to CSATPGYEQYF.

For this clonotype: One junction end does not reproduce the germline sequence, and a read error may be involved. The chain uses TRBV2 and TRBJ2-1; 7 bases align to TRBD2. The CDR3 has 13 residues. CDR1 is SNHLY, CDR2 FYNNEI, per germline. This CDR3 reads CACSGNLGSWQFF. DNA for the CDR3: TGTGCCTGCAGCGGGAACTTAGGTAGTTGGCAGTTCTTC.

This clonotype was seen a handful of times. V gene TRBV3-1 combines with J gene TRBJ2-1; 12 bases are shared with TRBD2. Germline CDR1 LGHDT, CDR2 YNNKEL (reference sequence). This CDR3 contains 17 residues. V trimming: 1 base; J trimming: 6 bases; junction bases outside the gene matches: 7. The CDR3 loop is CASSQAWLAGGSNEQFF. In DNA form, the CDR3 reads TGTGCCAGCAGCCAAGCGTGGCTAGCGGGAGGGAGCAATGAGCAGTTCTTC.

The chain joins TRBV6-1 to TRBJ1-5; maybe TRBD1 (5 bases). This CDR3 is 13 amino acids long. Looked up from germline, CDR1 is MNHNS and CDR2 is SASEGT. V dropped 8 bases and J dropped 10 bases, with 18 bases sitting between them. In DNA, the CDR3 is TGTGCCAGCCGATATGGCGAAGGGGCCCCCCAGCATTTT. Translated, it gives CASRYGEGAPQHF.

Details on this clonotype: One junction end does not reproduce the germline sequence, and a read error may be involved. V gene TRBV9 combines with J gene TRBJ2-7, with a possible D match to TRBD2 (6 bases). Germline V CDR1 and CDR2: SGDLS, YYNGEE. The CDR3 runs to 16 residues. The CDR3 sequence is CDSSVVEAGTFYEQYF. CDR3 sequence (DNA): TGTGACAGCAGCGTAGTAGAGGCGGGGACGTTCTACGAGCAGTACTTC.

This clonotype has a handful of counts. The chain couples TRBV6-6 to TRBJ2-4, with 8 bases fitting TRBD1. V shed 0 bases, J shed 7 bases, and the junction held 5 bases outside the gene matches. The length of the CDR3 is 15 residues. Per germline, CDR1 MNHNY and CDR2 SVGAGI (reference sequence). The CDR3: CASSYSKSGGNIQYF. DNA of the CDR3: TGTGCCAGCAGTTACTCGAAGTCAGGGGGCAACATTCAGTACTTC.

This clonotype was observed a handful of times. The chain is built from TRBV4-1 and TRBJ2-1; 13 bases are a match to TRBD2. Trimming removed 1 base from V and 0 bases from J; junction bases left unmatched: 6. The V gene's germline CDR1 is MGHRA and CDR2 YSYEKL. The CDR3 totals 19 residues. DNA of the CDR3: TGCGCCAGCAGCCAAGGGGGGACTAGCGGGACTAGCTCCTACAATGAGCAGTTCTTC. It yields the protein CASSQGGTSGTSSYNEQFF.

The V call is TRBV12-3 or TRBV12-4, the J call TRBJ2-3, with TRBD2 matching 8 bases. The CDR3 is 17 amino acids. Trimming removed 3 bases from V and 3 bases from J; junction bases left unmatched: 11. CDR3 in amino acids: CASSFSSGTRQTDTQYF. The CDR3 DNA sequence: TGTGCCAGCAGTTTCTCATCTGGGACTAGACAGACAGATACGCAGTATTTT.

This clonotype came up a few times. This chain joins TRBV28 and TRBJ1-1; the D is unclear. The CDR3 totals 12 residues. Trimming shortened V by 5 bases and J by 5 bases, and 9 bases separated the two germline ends. The germline gives CDR1 MDHEN, CDR2 SYDVKM. The CDR3 here is CASSPWLTEAFF. As DNA, the CDR3 is TGTGCCAGCAGTCCCTGGTTGACTGAAGCTTTCTTT. Full variable domain (remainder filled in from reference TRBV28 and TRBJ1-1): DVKVTQSSRYLVKRTGEKVFLECVQDMDHENMFWYRQDPGLGLRLIYFSYDVKMKEKGDIPEGYSVSREKKERFSLILESASTNQTSMYLCASSPWLTEAFFGQGTRLTVV.

This clonotype was counted between two and nine times. This sequence joins TRBV7-9 and TRBJ1-1, with TRBD1 matching 7 bases. This CDR3 has 14 amino acids. Germline V gene lookup returns CDR1 SEHNR and CDR2 FQNEAQ (reference sequence). The V gene end was trimmed by 1 base and the J gene end by 8 bases; junction bases not matched to a gene: 7. CDR3 DNA: TGTGCCAGCAGCTTAGTAGACAGGGCTATAGAAGCTTTCTTT. This sequence encodes CASSLVDRAIEAFF.

The V and J genes are TRBV12-3 or TRBV12-4 and TRBJ2-5; possible D gene TRBD2, 6 bases. Between the trimmed V and J ends, which lost 11 bases and 11 bases, there was a span of 21 bases. This CDR3 contains 12 residues. The CDR3 sequence is CAPLRPLRGQYF. The CDR3 DNA reads as TGTGCCCCCCTCCGGCCTCTTCGGGGGCAGTACTTC.

This chain joins TRBV19 and TRBJ1-2; possible D gene TRBD1, 5 bases. V lost 2 bases, J lost 5 bases, and 12 bases lay in between. This CDR3 comprises 14 residues. CDR1 and CDR2 (germline): LNHDA, SQIVND (reference sequence). This CDR3 reads CASSIPGSSYGYTF. DNA for the CDR3: TGTGCCAGTAGTATACCAGGGTCCTCTTATGGCTACACCTTC.

This clonotype has only a few counts. CDR3 nucleotides: TGTGCCATCAGTGAGTCAGAGTATGGCTACACCTTC. Amino acid sequence: CAISESEYGYTF. The chain joins TRBV10-3 to TRBJ1-2, with D unresolved. CDR1 and CDR2 (germline): ENHRY, SYGVKD. V was pared by 0 bases and J by 5 bases, with 4 bases between. The CDR3 is made up of 12 amino acids.

This chain connects TRBV18 to TRBJ2-5; D perhaps matches TRBD2 (6 bases). Germline CDR1 reads KGHSH; CDR2 reads LQKENI. The CDR3 totals 16 residues. The germline V and J ends were trimmed by 4 bases and 1 base, with 16 bases remaining between them. Here the CDR3 reads CASSQTTRDFQETQYF. DNA for the CDR3: TGTGCCAGCTCACAAACTACCCGGGACTTCCAAGAGACCCAGTACTTC.

The sample holds a few counts of this clonotype. This rearrangement joins TRBV9 to TRBJ2-7; D could derive from TRBD1 or TRBD2 (7 bases each). The CDR3 covers 14 residues. Per germline, CDR1 SGDLS and CDR2 YYNGEE. V was pared by 1 base and J by 2 bases, with 10 bases between. CDR3 sequence reads: CASSVQGGPYEQYF. CDR3 sequence (DNA): TGTGCCAGCAGCGTACAGGGGGGGCCCTACGAGCAGTACTTC.

The CDR3 is CASSETSGRGYNEQFF. The CDR3 DNA reads TGCGCCAGCAGTGAAACTAGCGGGAGGGGATACAATGAGCAGTTCTTC. The chain has TRBV5-1 and TRBJ2-1, with TRBD2 matching 13 bases. Germline-derived CDR1 and CDR2 are SGHRS and YFSETQ. The CDR3 covers 16 residues. Trimming at V came to 5 bases and at J to 4 bases, leaving 6 bases not matched to a gene.

The V gene is TRBV2, the J gene TRBJ1-1; 7 bases match TRBD1. Germline V gene data show CDR1 as SNHLY and CDR2 as FYNNEI. Trimming cost V 4 bases and J 7 bases; bases outside gene matches: 15. The CDR3 consists of 16 residues. The DNA of the CDR3 is TGTGCCAGCAGTGGCCAAGCCTCCAGGGGGGGGCTTGAAGCTTTCTTT. It codes for CASSGQASRGGLEAFF.

With regard to this clonotype: At one of its ends the junction is not consistent with the germline gene, which may arise from a read error. The chain carries TRBV7-6 and TRBJ2-3; D unclear. Germline V gene data show CDR1 as SGHVS and CDR2 as FNYEAQ. The CDR3 is 16 amino acids. The CDR3, as DNA: TGTGCCGGCAGCTTTGGCCCCCTGGGGTCCACAGATACGCAGTATTTT. Protein sequence: CAGSFGPLGSTDTQYF. The variable domain in full, with the rest retrieved from reference TRBV7-6 and TRBJ2-3, is GAGVSQSPRYKVTKRGQDVALRCDPISGHVSLYWYRQALGQGPEFLTYFNYEAQQDKSGLPNDRFSAERPEGSISTLTIQRTEQRDSAMYRCAGSFGPLGSTDTQYFGPGTRLTVL.

This chain links TRBV7-9 with TRBJ2-5, with D uncertain. The ends were cut back, 5 bases at V and 11 bases at J, with 27 bases in the middle. This CDR3 has 16 residues. From germline, CDR1 is SEHNR and CDR2 FQNEAQ (reference sequence). CDR3 sequence reads: CASSQRTDSAYNEQYF. The DNA of the CDR3 is TGTGCCAGCAGCCAACGGACGGATTCCGCTTACAATGAGCAGTACTTC.

CDR3 sequence: CASSTRLAGGKYNEQFF. DNA for the CDR3: TGTGCCAGCAGTACCCGACTAGCGGGGGGCAAATACAATGAGCAGTTCTTC. The V gene is TRBV28, the J gene TRBJ2-1; 13 nucleotides line up with TRBD2. The V and J ends lost 5 bases and 4 bases, in that order; junction bases with no gene match: 8. CDR1 MDHEN and CDR2 SYDVKM come from the germline V gene. The CDR3 runs 17 residues.

The chain recombines TRBV2 with TRBJ2-1; 11 bases fit TRBD2. This CDR3 region has 13 residues. Germline values: CDR1 SNHLY, CDR2 FYNNEI. V gave up 6 bases and J gave up 8 bases; unmatched junction bases: 3. The CDR3 loop is CASRQTSGDEQFF. For the CDR3, the DNA is TGTGCCAGCAGGCAGACTAGCGGGGATGAGCAGTTCTTC.

This clonotype was detected a few times. The chain carries TRBV30 and TRBJ1-2; D ambiguous. Trimming stripped 0 bases from V and 0 bases from J, with 11 bases between. The CDR3 has 15 amino acids. Germline V gives CDR1 GTSNPN, CDR2 SVGIG (reference sequence). CDR3 in DNA: TGTGCCTGGAGTGTAGTCGGTGGATCTAACTATGGCTACACCTTC. It codes for CAWSVVGGSNYGYTF.

Note on this clonotype: A read error is possible here, since a much larger clone lies one base away. The chain joins TRBV7-3 to TRBJ2-1; TRBD1 matches at 7 bases. TRBJ2-7 matches the DNA end more closely, so the J call is doubtful. The CDR3 contains 15 residues. The germline V gene encodes CDR1 SGHTA and CDR2 FQGTGA. The CDR3 loop reads CASSAAGQAYNEQYF. The CDR3 DNA reads TGTGCCAGCAGCGCCGCCGGACAGGCCTACAATGAGCAGTACTTC.